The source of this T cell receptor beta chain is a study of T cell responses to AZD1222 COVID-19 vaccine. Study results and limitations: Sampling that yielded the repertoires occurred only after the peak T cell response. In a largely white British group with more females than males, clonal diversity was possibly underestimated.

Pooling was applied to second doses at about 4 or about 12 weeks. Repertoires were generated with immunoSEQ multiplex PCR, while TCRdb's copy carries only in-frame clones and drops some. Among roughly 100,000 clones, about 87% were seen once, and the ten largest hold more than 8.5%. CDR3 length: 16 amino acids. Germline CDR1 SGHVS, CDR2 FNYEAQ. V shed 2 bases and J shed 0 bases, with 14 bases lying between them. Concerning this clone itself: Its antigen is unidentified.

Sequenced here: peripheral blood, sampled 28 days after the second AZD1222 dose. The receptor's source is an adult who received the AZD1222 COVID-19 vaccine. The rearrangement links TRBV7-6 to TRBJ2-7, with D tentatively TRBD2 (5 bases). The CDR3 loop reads CASSLFPGSFSYEQYF. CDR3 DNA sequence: TGTGCCAGCAGCTTATTCCCGGGAAGCTTCTCCTACGAGCAGTACTTC.